The clone carrying this TCR beta chain has ten or more counts. What it binds is unknown. With iRepertoire HTBI primers and Arm-PCR of CDR3 regions, TCR beta libraries were built. TCRdb reprocessed the multiplex PCR reads with MiXCR, giving one entry per CDR3 protein. The sample lists hundreds of thousands of distinct CDR3 sequences, about 13% occurring once. Losses at the gene ends were 6 bases for V and 4 bases for J; bases not matched to a gene: 11. CDR3 length: 15 residues. Sample time point: newly diagnosed GD, antithyroid drugs for less than 3 months. Extracted RNA from PBMCs served as the source of the TCR library. In Xi'an, China, an endocrinology department was the source of patients. Peripheral blood, at 8.5 to 9 milliliters, went into EDTA tubes. This sample was included in a study of regulatory T cells in long-lasting Graves disease. For the study at large: Freshly diagnosed Graves' patients had used antithyroid drugs for under 3 months.

Study-wide results and limits: TRBV28 was favored in persistent disease, as were TRBJ1-2 and TRBJ2-5.

This sample was shared with a second study, whose subject was T cells in Graves' hyperthyroidism and ophthalmopathy.

The chain recombines TRBV12-3 or TRBV12-4 with TRBJ1-2, with 7 bases that match TRBD1. Sequencing was performed on peripheral blood mononuclear cells (PBMCs), taken at new diagnosis, from a patient treated with antithyroid drugs. This sequence originates from a man aged 30 to 39 with Graves disease. CDR3 bases: TGTGCCAGCAGGGGACCGGGGACAGACGGCTATGGCTACACCTTC. Encoded protein: CASRGPGTDGYGYTF.